This is a list of T cell receptor beta chains from one sample in a study of control samples from healthy donors and cancer patients. TCRdb keeps only in-frame clones here, not all; method: immunoSEQ multiplex PCR. The sample consists of more than 75,000 clones, roughly 90% of them appearing once. Sequenced sample: blood. The receptors originated from a man aged 50 to 60 in good health. The CDR3 runs from the conserved cysteine through the conserved F or W. Each record gives: V gene, clone size, D gene, J gene, CDR3 protein, CDR3 DNA. The D gene is left open where the match is weak. Size values are once, few and many counts, or a class for expanded clones, and some rows have none.

>TRBV4-1|.|.|TRBJ1-2
CASSQQIGTDRGYTF
TGCGCCAGCAGCCAACAAATAGGGACCGACCGTGGCTACACCTTC
>TRBV10-2|.|TRBD1|TRBJ2-2
CASIDRGQVDGELFF
TGCGCCAGCATCGACAGGGGGCAAGTGGACGGGGAGCTGTTTTTT
>TRBV3-1/TRBV3-2|.|.|TRBJ1-3
CASSQVLGTIYF
TGTGCCAGCAGCCAAGTTTTGGGCACCATATATTTT
>TRBV6-5|.|.|TRBJ1-2
CASSRSGENYGYTF
TGTGCCAGCAGCCGGTCCGGGGAGAACTATGGCTACACCTTC
>TRBV6-5|.|TRBD1|TRBJ1-5
CASSSTGGGNQPQHF
TGTGCCAGCAGTTCTACAGGGGGCGGCAATCAGCCCCAGCATTTT
>TRBV29-1|.|.|TRBJ2-3
CSVVLFKPGTDTQYF
TGCAGCGTTGTTCTCTTTAAGCCTGGCACAGATACGCAGTATTTT
>TRBV7-2|.|TRBD1|TRBJ1-4
CASSLLGQGATNEKLFF
TGTGCCAGCAGCTTACTAGGACAGGGGGCGACTAATGAAAAACTGTTTTTT
>TRBV6-1|.|.|TRBJ2-3
CASSEDSPSTDTQYF
TGTGCCAGCAGTGAAGATAGTCCGAGCACAGATACGCAGTATTTT
>TRBV25-1|.|.|TRBJ1-1
CASSRLVEAFF
TGTGCCAGCAGCAGGCTAGTTGAAGCTTTCTTT
>TRBV6-5|.|TRBD1|TRBJ1-5
CASRQTGTSNQPQHF
TGTGCCAGCCGCCAGACAGGGACTAGCAATCAGCCCCAGCATTTT
>TRBV4-2|.|.|TRBJ2-1
CASSPGYNEQFF
TGTGCCAGCAGCCCTGGATACAATGAGCAGTTCTTC
>TRBV15|once|.|TRBJ2-7
CATSRSRVGLYEQYF
TGTGCCACCAGCAGGAGCCGGGTGGGCCTCTACGAGCAGTACTTC
>TRBV10-2|.|.|TRBJ2-7
CASSLTEYYEQYF
TGCGCCAGCAGTTTGACAGAATACTACGAGCAGTACTTC
>TRBV5-1|.|TRBD1|TRBJ1-1
CASSLTGGAPGDTEAFF
TGCGCCAGCAGCTTGACAGGGGGCGCCCCCGGGGACACTGAAGCTTTCTTT
>TRBV5-8|.|TRBD1|TRBJ2-1
CASSAGQGGSNEQFF
TGTGCCAGCAGCGCGGGACAGGGGGGGTCCAATGAGCAGTTCTTC
>TRBV30|.|TRBD2|TRBJ2-1
CAWSRGGGASNEQFF
TGTGCCTGGAGTCGGGGCGGGGGGGCCAGCAATGAGCAGTTCTTC
>TRBV19|.|TRBD1|TRBJ2-1
CASADREWNEQFF
TGTGCCAGCGCCGACAGGGAGTGGAATGAGCAGTTCTTC
>TRBV5-1|.|.|TRBJ1-3
CASSVGQVGNTIYF
TGCGCCAGCAGCGTCGGGCAGGTTGGAAACACCATATATTTT
>TRBV10-2|.|.|TRBJ2-3
CASRFGGPESDTQYF
TGCGCCTCCCGCTTTGGGGGGCCAGAATCAGATACGCAGTATTTT
>TRBV12-3/TRBV12-4|.|.|TRBJ2-2
CASTGQFTGELFF
TGTGCCAGCACCGGACAGTTCACCGGGGAGCTGTTTTTT
>TRBV19|few|TRBD1|TRBJ1-2
CASRGTGDNYGYTF
TGTGCCAGTAGGGGGACAGGAGACAACTATGGCTACACCTTC
>TRBV5-4|.|TRBD2|TRBJ2-3
CASSRLAGTDTQYF
TGTGCCAGCAGCCGACTAGCGGGCACAGATACGCAGTATTTT
>TRBV6-4|few|.|TRBJ1-2
CASSDRADTGGYTF
TGTGCCAGCAGTGATCGGGCAGACACGGGGGGCTACACCTTC
>TRBV7-9|.|TRBD1|TRBJ2-3
CASTATGATDTQYF
TGTGCCAGCACAGCGACAGGGGCCACAGATACGCAGTATTTT
>TRBV9|.|TRBD1|TRBJ1-1
CASSVVPGGVGTEAFF
TGTGCCAGCAGCGTAGTTCCAGGGGGCGTGGGCACTGAAGCTTTCTTT
>TRBV9|.|.|TRBJ1-2
CASGPPYNYGYTF
TGTGCCAGCGGACCGCCCTATAACTATGGCTACACCTTC
>TRBV18|.|TRBD2|TRBJ2-5
CASSPFSGDHEETQYF
TGTGCCAGCTCGCCATTCAGCGGGGACCACGAGGAGACCCAGTACTTC
>TRBV18|.|.|TRBJ1-3
CASSPPVGTIYF
TGTGCCAGCTCACCACCGGTTGGCACCATATATTTT
>TRBV24-1|once|TRBD2|TRBJ2-1
CATELSGSSYNEQFF
TGTGCCACCGAGCTTAGCGGGTCATCCTACAATGAGCAGTTCTTC
>TRBV29-1|.|.|TRBJ1-2
CSVAGRADYGYTF
TGCAGCGTGGCGGGCAGGGCGGACTATGGCTACACCTTC
>TRBV6-5|once|TRBD1|TRBJ1-3
CASSYSTGETGNTIYF
TGTGCCAGCAGTTACTCAACAGGGGAAACTGGAAACACCATATATTTT
>TRBV6-6|.|.|TRBJ1-2
CASSPWTVYGYTF
TGTGCCAGCAGTCCCTGGACAGTCTATGGCTACACCTTC
>TRBV19|.|.|TRBJ1-2
CASRSGGTYGYTF
TGTGCCAGTCGCTCGGGAGGGACCTATGGCTACACCTTC
>TRBV6-4|few|TRBD2|TRBJ2-3
CASSDSTSGSDTQYF
TGTGCCAGCAGTGACTCGACTAGCGGTTCAGATACGCAGTATTTT
>TRBV12-5|.|.|TRBJ1-1
CASGFAGGDTEAFF
TGTGCTAGTGGTTTTGCCGGGGGGGACACTGAAGCTTTCTTT
>TRBV5-1|.|.|TRBJ2-2
CASSLALANTGELFF
TGCGCCAGCAGCTTGGCTTTAGCAAACACCGGGGAGCTGTTTTTT
>TRBV18|.|TRBD1|TRBJ1-1
CASPKPEWTGIIPEAFF
TGTGCCAGCCCTAAACCCGAATGGACAGGGATAATCCCTGAAGCTTTCTTT
>TRBV19|.|TRBD1|TRBJ1-5
CASHRGRWQPQHF
TGTGCCAGTCACAGGGGGCGTTGGCAGCCCCAGCATTTT
>TRBV19|.|.|TRBJ1-1
CASSISRGIGTEAFF
TGTGCCAGTAGTATAAGTCGGGGGATAGGGACTGAAGCTTTCTTT
>TRBV7-6|few|.|TRBJ1-5
CASSYLGSNQPQHF
TGTGCCAGCAGCTACTTGGGTAGCAATCAGCCCCAGCATTTT
>TRBV6-6|once|.|TRBJ2-3
CASSYTGGQRDTQYF
TGTGCCAGCAGTTACACCGGGGGACAAAGGGATACGCAGTATTTT